The rows below give T cell receptor beta chains drawn from one sample of a study of blood T cell repertoires in COVID-19. Data came from immunoSEQ multiplex PCR; TCRdb stores just in-frame clones and leaves some out. The sample lists roughly 70,000 clones, roughly 92% seen once, with 2% to 3% in the top ten. The specimen was peripheral blood. These receptors were obtained from a man aged 50 to 59 with COVID-19, enrolled during active disease. Both conserved end residues are part of each CDR3. D genes are given only for firm matches.

d_call | j_call | v_call | cdr3_aa | cdr3_nt
NA | TRBJ2-5 | TRBV7-9 | CASTSGERFETQYF | TGTGCCAGCACTTCTGGGGAGCGGTTCGAGACCCAGTACTTC
NA | TRBJ2-1 | TRBV19 | CASSRGGKNEQFF | TGTGCCAGTAGTCGTGGGGGCAAGAATGAGCAGTTCTTC
TRBD2 | TRBJ2-2 | TRBV6-2/TRBV6-3 | CASSRTSGSTGELFF | TGTGCCAGCAGCCGGACTAGCGGGAGTACTGGGGAGCTGTTTTTT
NA | TRBJ1-3 | TRBV15 | CATSERQFSGNTIYF | TGTGCCACCAGCGAACGACAGTTCTCTGGAAACACCATATATTTT
NA | TRBJ1-1 | TRBV7-9 | CASSLQGRDTEAFF | TGTGCCAGCAGCTTACAGGGTCGGGACACTGAAGCTTTCTTT
NA | TRBJ2-7 | TRBV7-2 | CASSLVGSSYEQYF | TGTGCCAGCAGCTTAGTAGGGAGCTCCTACGAGCAGTACTTC
NA | TRBJ2-6 | TRBV21-1 | CASSTGTGGTGANVLTF | TGTGCCAGCAGCACTGGGACAGGGGGAACTGGGGCCAACGTCCTGACTTTC
NA | TRBJ2-3 | TRBV6-5 | CASTKSDTQYF | TGTGCCAGCACTAAATCCGATACGCAGTATTTT
NA | TRBJ1-2 | TRBV19 | CASSILPTDVYGYTF | TGTGCCAGTAGTATCCTCCCGACAGACGTCTATGGCTACACCTTC
TRBD1 | TRBJ1-2 | TRBV11-2 | CASSYTGTGMYGYTF | TGTGCCAGCAGCTATACCGGGACAGGGATGTATGGCTACACCTTC
NA | TRBJ1-3 | TRBV7-8 | CASSPTTWSSGNTIYF | TGTGCCAGCAGCCCCACAACCTGGAGCTCTGGAAACACCATATATTTT
TRBD2 | TRBJ2-5 | TRBV3-1/TRBV3-2 | CASSHSGLAGRQETQYF | TGTGCCAGCAGCCATTCGGGACTAGCGGGACGCCAAGAGACCCAGTACTTC
TRBD1 | TRBJ1-1 | TRBV19 | CASWTGGVGTEAFF | TGTGCCAGTTGGACAGGGGGCGTTGGCACTGAAGCTTTCTTT
NA | TRBJ1-4 | TRBV7-9 | CASSLGGGEKLFF | TGTGCCAGCAGCTTGGGAGGAGGTGAAAAACTGTTTTTT